These 5 T cell receptor beta chains were all obtained from the same sample, sequenced in a study of T cell responses to AZD1222 COVID-19 vaccine. Sequencing was performed with immunoSEQ multiplex PCR; in TCRdb, only in-frame clones are kept and a portion is missing. The data hold over 45,000 clones, with around 86% observed a single time. The sample in question was peripheral blood, obtained on day 0 of AZD1222 vaccination. These receptors were collected from an adult in good health.

The chain has TRBV5-5 and TRBJ2-7; D ambiguous. V lost 0 bases, J lost 2 bases, and 9 bases lay in between. The CDR3 spans 14 residues. Germline CDR1 and CDR2: SGHKS and YYEKEE (reference sequence). The CDR3 sequence: CASSLEAIAYEQYF. The CDR3 nucleotides are TGTGCCAGCAGCTTGGAGGCCATCGCCTACGAGCAGTACTTC.

J is TRBJ2-1 and V is TRBV5-6; D ambiguous. CDR3 length: 11 residues. Between the trimmed V and J ends, which lost 0 bases and 10 bases, there was a span of 5 bases. From germline, CDR1 is SGHDT and CDR2 YYEEEE. CDR3 DNA sequence: TGTGCCAGCAGCTTGGCGGTGGAGCAGTTCTTC. Encoded protein: CASSLAVEQFF.

The rearrangement joins TRBV28 to TRBJ2-7; D unresolved. V lost 4 bases and J lost 1, with 5 bases in between. The germline V gene encodes CDR1 MDHEN and CDR2 SYDVKM. The CDR3 has 12 amino acids. CDR3: CASSSLSYEQYF. The CDR3 nucleotides are TGTGCCAGCAGTTCTCTTTCCTACGAGCAGTACTTC.

The rearrangement uses TRBV28 and TRBJ1-4; D might be TRBD1 (6 bases). The germline V and J ends were trimmed by 6 bases and 8 bases, with 19 bases remaining between them. CDR3 size: 15 residues. Germline V gives CDR1 MDHEN, CDR2 SYDVKM. Here the CDR3 reads CASRGSTGGWEKLFF. DNA for the CDR3: TGTGCCAGCAGGGGATCGACAGGAGGTTGGGAAAAACTGTTTTTT. Filled out from reference TRBV28 and TRBJ1-4, the complete variable domain reads DVKVTQSSRYLVKRTGEKVFLECVQDMDHENMFWYRQDPGLGLRLIYFSYDVKMKEKGDIPEGYSVSREKKERFSLILESASTNQTSMYLCASRGSTGGWEKLFFGSGTQLSVL.

The chain recombines TRBV30 with TRBJ2-1, with 9 bases matching TRBD2. The CDR3 consists of 13 residues. In germline, CDR1 is GTSNPN, CDR2 SVGIG (reference sequence). J gave up 7 bases and V 7 bases, and 8 bases lay outside the gene matches. The chain's CDR3 is CAFIAGVRNEQFF. The CDR3 DNA follows: TGTGCCTTTATAGCGGGAGTGAGGAATGAGCAGTTCTTC.